This T cell receptor (beta chain) was identified during a study of OX40 agonist ivuxolimab in advanced cancers. Overall study context: Dosing consisted of intravenous ivuxolimab at 0.01 to 10 mg/kg every 2 weeks. Partial responses were achieved by three patients, one with hepatocellular carcinoma and two with cutaneous melanoma. Overall study results and limits: The antigen specificity of the peripheral T cells (those that were expanded) was not determined. Those patients achieving a partial response at 0.1-3.0 mg/kg showed among the lowest clonal expansion.

Points on this clone: Its antigen is unknown.

Method: immunoSEQ multiplex PCR; TCRdb's copy keeps in-frame clones and lacks some. Among tens of thousands of clones, 84% were seen once, and the ten largest hold approximately 4.2%. The germline gives CDR1 MDHEN, CDR2 SYDVKM. The CDR3 covers 17 residues. With 7 bases removed from V and 8 bases from J, the gap between germline ends came to 27 bases. The gene calls are TRBV28 and TRBJ2-1; tentative D call: TRBD2 (6 bases). This sequence originates from an adult with an advanced solid tumor such as melanoma, head and neck, liver or kidney cancer. This material consisted of CD4+ or CD8+ T cells sorted from blood, taken in a trial of the OX40 agonist ivuxolimab. The CDR3 coding sequence is TGTGCCAGCATCCCTGGCTTTGTTCCAGCGGGTGTTGATGAGCAGTTCTTC. Its protein is CASIPGFVPAGVDEQFF.